The next 8 T cell receptor beta chains were all read from a single sample in a study of T-cell memory formation after mild COVID-19. One entry per CDR3 protein results from TCRdb running MiXCR on the 5' RACE reads. The table has 300,000 to 400,000 distinct CDR3 sequences, over 10% seen once; the top ten hold roughly 23%. Sequenced sample: PBMCs or a T cell subset sorted from them (not recorded which). The receptor set was obtained from a man aged 18-30 years who had mild COVID-19 (a few samples of this study predate the infection). Cell type and time point are not known.

In its sample, this clonotype was seen a few times. The chain joins TRBV29-1 to TRBJ2-5; a possible D gene is TRBD1 (6 bases). Looked up from germline, CDR1 is SQVTM and CDR2 is ANQGSEA. V was shortened by 7 bases and J by 2 bases, with 14 bases between the two germline ends. The CDR3 is 13 residues long. CDR3 nucleotide sequence: TGCAGCGCGCGGACAGCGATACAAGAGACCCAGTACTTC. It encodes CSARTAIQETQYF.

This clonotype was counted a few times. The chain uses TRBV7-3 and TRBJ1-1; no clear D gene. Germline-derived CDR1 and CDR2 are SGHTA and FQGTGA. CDR3 length: 13 residues. The germline V and J ends were trimmed by 5 bases and 4 bases, with 11 bases remaining between them. CDR3 coding DNA: TGTGCCAGCAGCCTTATAAAGGGCACTGAAGCTTTCTTT. Protein sequence: CASSLIKGTEAFF.

V is TRBV9 and J is TRBJ1-3; TRBD1 aligns across 7 bases. CDR3 length: 17 amino acids. V shed 4 bases, J shed 2 bases, and the junction held 12 bases outside the gene matches. Germline CDR1 SGDLS, CDR2 YYNGEE. The CDR3, as DNA: TGTGCCAGCAGCCCTGGACAGGCAGTTCTTCCTGGAAACACCATATATTTT. Its protein product is CASSPGQAVLPGNTIYF.

This clonotype has just a few counts. The chain links TRBV6-5 to TRBJ2-6; D could derive from TRBD1 or TRBD2 (6 bases each). The length of the CDR3 is 16 residues. Trimming took 7 bases from V and 9 from J, leaving 22 bases between them. Germline lookup yields CDR1 MNHEY and CDR2 SVGAGI. The CDR3, as DNA: TGTGCCAGCAACCCGGTGGGGGGCCGGCAGGACAACGTCCTGACTTTC. Its protein product is CASNPVGGRQDNVLTF.

The genes are TRBV5-5 and TRBJ1-2; D gene ambiguous. Trimming removed 5 bases at V and 4 bases at J, with 12 bases between. The CDR3 is 13 amino acids. Germline V gene lookup returns CDR1 SGHKS and CDR2 YYEKEE (reference sequence). The CDR3 spells CASSVATFYGYTF. The CDR3 DNA reads TGTGCCAGCAGTGTTGCAACCTTCTATGGCTACACCTTC.

This clonotype was recorded at least ten times. The J gene is TRBJ2-5, the V gene TRBV7-6; no reliable D call. V shed 3 bases and J shed 4 bases, with 9 bases lying between them. The V gene's germline CDR1 is SGHVS and CDR2 FNYEAQ. The CDR3 is made up of 13 amino acids. CDR3 loop: CASSFQVGETQYF. The CDR3 bases are TGTGCCAGCAGCTTCCAGGTGGGAGAGACCCAGTACTTC.

CDR3 nucleotide sequence: TGCGCCAGCAGCACACGGACAGGGTTAGGCTATGGCTACACCTTC. This codes for CASSTRTGLGYGYTF. V usage is TRBV4-1 and J usage is TRBJ1-2, with 8 bases matching TRBD1. J gave up 4 bases and V 5 bases, and 9 bases lay outside the gene matches. The CDR3 consists of 15 residues. CDR1 MGHRA and CDR2 YSYEKL come from the germline V gene.

This clonotype was counted at least ten times. The CDR3 DNA reads as TGTGCCAGCAGTTACTCGGGCCCCCAGGGGGTATACACTGAAGCTTTCTTT. Protein: CASSYSGPQGVYTEAFF. The chain recombines TRBV6-5 with TRBJ1-1; 7 bases fit TRBD1. V shed 0 bases and J 3 bases; nucleotides not matched to a gene: 10. Germline-derived CDR1 and CDR2 are MNHEY and SVGAGI. The CDR3 consists of 17 residues.